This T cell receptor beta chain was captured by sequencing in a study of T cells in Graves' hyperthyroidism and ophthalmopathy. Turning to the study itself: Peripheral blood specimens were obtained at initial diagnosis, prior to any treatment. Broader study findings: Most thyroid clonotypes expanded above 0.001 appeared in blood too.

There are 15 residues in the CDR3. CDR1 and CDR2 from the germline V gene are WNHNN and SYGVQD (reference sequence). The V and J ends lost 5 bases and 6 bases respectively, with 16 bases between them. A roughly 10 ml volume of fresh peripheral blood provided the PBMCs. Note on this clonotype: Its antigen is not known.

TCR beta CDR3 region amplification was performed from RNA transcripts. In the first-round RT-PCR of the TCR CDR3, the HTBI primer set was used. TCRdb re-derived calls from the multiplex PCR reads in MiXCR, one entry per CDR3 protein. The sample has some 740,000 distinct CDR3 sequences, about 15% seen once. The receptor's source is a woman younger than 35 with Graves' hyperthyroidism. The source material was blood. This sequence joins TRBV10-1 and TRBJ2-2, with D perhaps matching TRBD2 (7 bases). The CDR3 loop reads CASSRIRGASGELFF. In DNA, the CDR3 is TGCGCCAGCAGTCGGATTCGGGGGGCCTCCGGGGAGCTGTTTTTT.